Listed below are T cell receptor beta chains from one sample, sequenced in a study of blood T cell repertoires in COVID-19. The table came from immunoSEQ multiplex PCR; TCRdb's copy has only in-frame clones and leaves some out. The repertoire consists of a few hundred thousand clones, with about nine tenths occurring once and the leading ten covering over 2%. The sequenced sample consisted of peripheral blood. All receptors come from a woman between 45 and 65 years old with acute or convalescent COVID-19. Both conserved end residues are part of each CDR3. The D gene is left open where the match is weak. A clone size is listed for some rows: how often the clone was seen (once, few, many), or a class if it is expanded.

clone size,J gene,CDR3 length,D gene,V gene,CDR3 protein,CDR3 DNA
.,TRBJ2-4,14,.,TRBV6-2/TRBV6-3,CASSQGLAKNIQYF,TGTGCCAGCAGCCAAGGACTAGCCAAAAACATTCAGTACTTC
.,TRBJ2-5,15,TRBD1,TRBV11-3,CASSFRTGFQETQYF,TGTGCCAGCAGCTTTCGGACAGGCTTCCAAGAGACCCAGTACTTC
.,TRBJ1-2,14,TRBD1,TRBV5-1,CASSFTGADYGYTF,TGCGCCAGCAGCTTTACAGGGGCCGACTATGGCTACACCTTC
once,TRBJ2-2,15,TRBD2,TRBV9,CASSPSGSYTGELFF,TGTGCCAGCAGCCCTAGCGGGAGTTACACCGGGGAGCTGTTTTTT
.,TRBJ2-7,14,TRBD2,TRBV6-5,CASSRSGPTYEQYF,TGTGCCAGCAGTCGTAGCGGGCCTACCTACGAGCAGTACTTC
.,TRBJ2-2,15,TRBD2,TRBV19,CASSFSGRGTGELFF,TGTGCCAGTAGTTTTAGCGGGAGGGGCACCGGGGAGCTGTTTTTT
.,TRBJ2-2,15,TRBD1,TRBV6-2/TRBV6-3,CASSWGQVNTGELFF,TGTGCCAGCAGTTGGGGACAGGTGAACACCGGGGAGCTGTTTTTT
.,TRBJ2-2,15,.,TRBV5-4,CASSSGLLNTGELFF,TGTGCCAGCAGCTCGGGACTGTTGAACACCGGGGAGCTGTTTTTT
few,TRBJ2-7,13,TRBD1,TRBV5-4,CASSWGQSYEQYF,TGTGCCAGCAGCTGGGGACAGTCCTACGAGCAGTACTTC
.,TRBJ1-1,15,TRBD1,TRBV19,CASSISTGGLTEAFF,TGTGCCAGTAGTATTAGTACAGGGGGCCTTACTGAAGCTTTCTTT
.,TRBJ1-2,15,TRBD1,TRBV4-1,CASSSTGTGGFGYTF,TGCGCCAGCAGCTCTACCGGGACAGGGGGCTTTGGCTACACCTTC
.,TRBJ1-2,14,.,TRBV27,CASSLRNGGYGYTF,TGTGCCAGCAGTTTGAGAAACGGGGGCTATGGCTACACCTTC
.,TRBJ1-3,15,.,TRBV5-8,CASSVTGTRGNTIYF,TGTGCCAGCAGCGTTACTGGGACACGAGGAAACACCATATATTTT
.,TRBJ2-2,14,.,TRBV2,CASSEFTNTGELFF,TGTGCCAGCAGTGAATTTACGAACACCGGGGAGCTGTTTTTT
.,TRBJ1-2,16,.,TRBV21-1,CASSTSGQGANYGYTF,TGTGCCAGCAGCACGAGCGGACAGGGGGCTAACTATGGCTACACCTTC
.,TRBJ1-4,15,TRBD1,TRBV18,CASSPAQGTNEKLFF,TGTGCCAGCTCACCTGCACAGGGGACTAATGAAAAACTGTTTTTT
few,TRBJ2-6,16,TRBD1,TRBV6-1,CASSGTGVSGANVLTF,TGTGCCAGCAGTGGGACAGGGGTCTCTGGGGCCAACGTCCTGACTTTC
.,TRBJ2-1,15,TRBD1,TRBV11-2,CASSLVGQGANEQFF,TGTGCCAGCAGCTTAGTGGGACAGGGGGCGAATGAGCAGTTCTTC
.,TRBJ2-7,12,.,TRBV7-9,CASSEGLYEQYF,TGTGCCAGCAGCGAGGGACTGTACGAGCAGTACTTC